The clone carrying this T cell receptor (beta chain) was recorded at least ten times. The antigen remains undetermined. CDR1 SGHKS and CDR2 YYEKEE come from the germline V gene (reference sequence). The J segment lost 3 bases and the V segment lost 4 bases, leaving 9 bases of the junction unmatched. This CDR3 contains 17 residues. The entry originates in a study of spatial heterogeneity in lung cancer. General study results and limits: Mutation tallies in tumors tracked expanded intratumoral alpha and beta TCR counts.

As for time point: sample taken at primary tumor resection. The sequenced material consisted of unsorted whole RNA from tumor, nontumor lung or frozen PBMC. TCRdb passed the 5' RACE reads through MiXCR, listing each CDR3 protein once. This sample has 15,000 to 20,000 distinct CDR3 sequences, with under 7% found just once. This chain connects TRBV5-5 to TRBJ1-4, with 10 positions matching TRBD1. The sequence was obtained from a female donor with early-stage non-small cell lung cancer. This material consisted of lung tumor tissue, taken at surgery. The CDR3: CASSGSTGGFSNEKLFF. The CDR3 DNA reads TGTGCCAGCAGCGGATCGACAGGGGGCTTTTCTAATGAAAAACTGTTTTTT.